Included here is one T cell receptor beta chain sequence, with context. The sample originates from a study of blood T cell repertoires in COVID-19. The CDR3 spans 15 residues. The germline V gene has CDR1 LNHNV and CDR2 YYDKDF (reference sequence). V was cut by 3 bases and J by 1 base, with 10 bases left in between. Authors' processing steps: Reference gene primer amplification gave nucleated cell count estimates. Profiling relied on immunoSEQ multiplex PCR, and the TCRdb table lists in-frame clones only, not all of them. V and J calls and clone size are given by that table; D and trimming were obtained from the DNA. The table lists about 280,000 clones, 88% of them singletons.

The TCR sequence derives from a woman aged 60 to 75 in a cohort exposed to, infected with or recovered from COVID-19 (not recorded which). The J gene is TRBJ1-5, the V gene TRBV15; perhaps TRBD1 as D (6 bases). The specimen sequenced was PBMCs or T cells enriched from blood (not recorded which). CDR3 residues: CATSRTGRSNQPQHF. CDR3 nucleotides: TGTGCCACCAGCAGGACAGGTCGAAGCAATCAGCCCCAGCATTTT.